Listed here are 31 T cell receptor beta chains from one sample, sequenced in a study of shared clonotypes between healthy human individuals. Here immunoSEQ multiplex PCR was the method, and the copy in TCRdb shows in-frame clones only, minus some. The profile shows about 2.1 million clones, around 95% of them singletons. CD8 cells classed as naive were CD45RO-negative and positively selected for CCR7, excluding terminally differentiated effector memory CD45RA+ cells. The sequenced sample was naive CD8+ T cells from PBMCs. These receptors came from a man aged 18 to 29 in good health. Some clones in this sample may be carry-over from other donors' samples.

The chain combines TRBV6-1 with TRBJ1-1; tentative D call: TRBD1 (5 bases). This CDR3 spans 14 amino acids. Trimming left V 4 bases short and J 4 bases short, with 13 bases between. The germline V gene has CDR1 MNHNS and CDR2 SASEGT. The CDR3 loop is CASSALGGGTEAFF. CDR3 DNA: TGTGCCAGCAGTGCTCTGGGGGGTGGCACTGAAGCTTTCTTT.

Only one count was recorded for this clone. The chain employs TRBV7-9 and TRBJ2-2; 7 bases line up with TRBD1. Germline V CDR1 and CDR2: SEHNR, FQNEAQ (reference sequence). The CDR3 is made up of 14 amino acids. J gave up 4 bases and V 11 bases, and 10 bases lay outside the gene matches. The CDR3 is CAVPGTESTGELFF. As DNA, the CDR3 is TGTGCCGTCCCCGGGACAGAAAGCACCGGGGAGCTGTTTTTT.

Concerning this clone: The same CDR3 can be traced to other DNA sequences in this sample. J is TRBJ1-1 and V is TRBV6-5, with D possibly TRBD1 on 6 matching bases. This CDR3 is 14 amino acids long. CDR1 and CDR2 (germline): MNHEY, SVGAGI. V lost 2 bases, J lost 0 bases, and 7 bases lay in between. CDR3: CASSYRTVNTEAFF. The DNA of the CDR3 is TGTGCCAGCAGTTACAGGACAGTGAACACTGAAGCTTTCTTT.

The CDR3 is CACSRTSPGEQYF. The DNA for the CDR3 is TGTGCCTGTTCCCGGACATCCCCGGGCGAGCAGTACTTC. The chain joins TRBV30 to TRBJ2-7; the D gene is possibly TRBD1 (5 bases). Trimming pared 6 bases from V and 6 bases from J, leaving 18 bases between. In germline, CDR1 is GTSNPN, CDR2 SVGIG (reference sequence). The CDR3 sequence is 13 residues long.

The rearrangement joins TRBV15 to TRBJ1-1; D might be TRBD1 (6 bases). The germline V gene has CDR1 LNHNV and CDR2 YYDKDF (reference sequence). The V end was cut by 5 bases, the J end by 4 bases, with 17 bases between. The CDR3 has 15 residues. The CDR3 region is CATSVGGQRGTEAFF. The CDR3 nucleotides read TGTGCCACCAGCGTCGGGGGACAACGGGGCACTGAAGCTTTCTTT.

The V gene is TRBV7-8, the J gene TRBJ2-7; D is undetermined. V was clipped by 1 base and J by 3 bases, with 22 bases between them. The germline CDR1 and CDR2 sequences are SGHVS and FQNEAQ. There are 18 residues in the CDR3. The CDR3 spells CASSLDRTGQADHYEQYF. The CDR3, as DNA: TGTGCCAGCAGCTTAGACCGCACGGGTCAGGCGGACCACTACGAGCAGTACTTC.

In its sample, this clone was seen once. This chain joins TRBV7-9 and TRBJ1-6; no definite D call. The CDR3 loop spans 15 amino acids. V was shortened by 0 bases and J by 9 bases, with 12 bases between the two germline ends. Germline V gene sequence: CDR1 SEHNR, CDR2 FQNEAQ (reference sequence). CDR3 protein: CASSLAGPPGSPLHF. The CDR3 DNA follows: TGTGCCAGCAGCTTAGCCGGTCCCCCGGGTTCACCCCTCCACTTT.

The count of this clone is one. The gene calls are TRBV7-9 and TRBJ1-4; 9 nucleotides line up with TRBD1. V lost 5 bases to trimming and J lost 8 bases; unmatched junction nucleotides: 9. The germline V gene encodes CDR1 SEHNR and CDR2 FQNEAQ (reference sequence). The CDR3 has 15 residues. This CDR3 is CASSRSGQGQEKLFF. The CDR3 DNA reads as TGTGCCAGCAGCCGTTCGGGACAGGGTCAGGAAAAACTGTTTTTT.

The chain carries TRBV19 and TRBJ2-5; possible D gene TRBD1, 6 bases. This CDR3 spans 14 amino acids. Per the germline V gene, CDR1 is LNHDA and CDR2 is SQIVND (reference sequence). The V end was cut by 3 bases, the J end by 2 bases, with 10 bases between. The CDR3 here is CASSIWTEQETQYF. CDR3 DNA: TGTGCCAGTAGTATCTGGACAGAACAAGAGACCCAGTACTTC.

The V and J genes are TRBV5-6 and TRBJ2-1; weak D call: TRBD2 (5 bases). CDR3 length: 16 amino acids. Deletions cut 4 bases from V and 6 bases from J, with 20 bases between. From germline, CDR1 is SGHDT and CDR2 YYEEEE. The CDR3 is CASSPISGWHGNEQFF. The CDR3 DNA reads TGTGCCAGCAGCCCCATCTCGGGGTGGCATGGCAATGAGCAGTTCTTC.

This chain joins TRBV27 and TRBJ1-2; D remains ambiguous. Trimming stripped 3 bases from V and 4 bases from J, with 12 bases between. This CDR3 contains 14 residues. Looked up from germline, CDR1 is MNHEY and CDR2 is SMNVEV (reference sequence). CDR3 loop: CASSFHQDGYGYTF. CDR3 DNA: TGTGCCAGCAGTTTCCACCAGGATGGCTATGGCTACACCTTC.

This rearrangement joins TRBV28 to TRBJ2-7; D is unclear. The germline V gene encodes CDR1 MDHEN and CDR2 SYDVKM. There are 15 residues in the CDR3. The V and J ends lost 5 bases and 2 bases respectively, with 16 bases between them. CDR3 protein: CASSPSPAAAYEQYF. The CDR3 DNA is TGTGCCAGCAGTCCATCTCCCGCGGCCGCCTACGAGCAGTACTTC.

The rearrangement links TRBV18 to TRBJ2-6; 7 bases line up with TRBD1. The CDR3 runs to 19 residues. J gave up 1 base and V 5 bases, and 14 bases lay outside the gene matches. The germline V gene encodes CDR1 KGHSH and CDR2 LQKENI. The CDR3 nucleotides read TGTGCCAGCTCATCAAACAGGGGAGCGCATCGTTCTGGGGCCAACGTCCTGACTTTC. Translating gives CASSSNRGAHRSGANVLTF.

The chain combines TRBV7-2 with TRBJ2-7; 12 nucleotides match TRBD2. CDR3 length equals 15 residues. Germline CDR1 is SGHTA and CDR2 is FQGNSA. J gave up 3 bases and V 5 bases, and 5 bases lay outside the gene matches. CDR3: CASSLMTSGSYEQYF. DNA for the CDR3: TGTGCCAGCAGCCTGATGACTAGCGGGAGCTACGAGCAGTACTTC.

J is TRBJ2-5 and V is TRBV13, with D perhaps matching TRBD2 (6 bases). The CDR3 is 18 residues long. Germline V gives CDR1 PRHDT, CDR2 FYEKMQ (reference sequence). The V end lost 5 bases, the J end lost 3 bases, and 25 bases lay between the germline ends. CDR3 bases: TGTGCCAGCAGCGCCACCGGGACTCCACTACCGGAAAAAGAGACCCAGTACTTC. It encodes CASSATGTPLPEKETQYF.

This clone was counted a few times. The chain carries TRBV9 and TRBJ1-1; D is unclear. V was clipped by 0 bases and J by 2 bases, with 5 bases between them. The CDR3 has 13 residues. Germline V gene data show CDR1 as SGDLS and CDR2 as YYNGEE. This CDR3 reads CASSVGYNTEAFF. CDR3 nucleotide sequence: TGTGCCAGCAGCGTAGGGTACAACACTGAAGCTTTCTTT.

This sequence joins TRBV28 and TRBJ2-5; D might be TRBD2 (6 bases). The CDR3 is 15 residues long. V was cut by 4 bases and J by 4 bases, with 16 bases left in between. In germline, CDR1 is MDHEN, CDR2 SYDVKM. The CDR3 nucleotides are TGTGCCAGCAGTTCATCCGGGGGTTGGGGAGAGACCCAGTACTTC. It yields the protein CASSSSGGWGETQYF.

The chain uses TRBV4-2 and TRBJ2-3, with 9 bases matching TRBD2. The V segment lost 0 bases and the J segment 4 bases; nucleotides outside the gene matches: 14. CDR3 size: 19 residues. Germline assignment: CDR1 LGHNA and CDR2 YNFKEQ. CDR3 sequence: CASSQDGGGRAYVSDTQYF. The CDR3, as DNA: TGTGCCAGCAGCCAAGACGGCGGCGGGAGGGCCTACGTCTCAGATACGCAGTATTTT.

The chain couples TRBV27 to TRBJ2-2; D is uncertain. The CDR3 loop spans 16 amino acids. V dropped 5 bases and J dropped 6 bases, with 19 bases sitting between them. Per germline, CDR1 MNHEY and CDR2 SMNVEV (reference sequence). CDR3 region: CASSPPLEDPPGELFF. The DNA of the CDR3 is TGTGCCAGCAGTCCCCCCCTAGAGGATCCCCCCGGGGAGCTGTTTTTT.

The chain carries TRBV19 and TRBJ2-2; D perhaps matches TRBD2 (6 bases). Trimming stripped 6 bases from V and 6 bases from J, with 20 bases between. The CDR3 is made up of 16 amino acids. Germline CDR1 and CDR2: LNHDA and SQIVND (reference sequence). Here the CDR3 reads CASSVHGGDNSGELFF. The CDR3 nucleotides read TGTGCCAGTAGCGTCCACGGGGGTGACAATTCCGGGGAGCTGTTTTTT.

The chain carries TRBV19 and TRBJ2-7; 8 nucleotides line up with TRBD2. Per germline, CDR1 LNHDA and CDR2 SQIVND (reference sequence). Losses at the gene ends were 2 bases for V and 5 bases for J; bases not matched to a gene: 8. The length of the CDR3 is 15 residues. The DNA of the CDR3 is TGTGCCAGTAGTATACCGGCCGCGGGGGGCCACGAGCAGTACTTC. Its translation is CASSIPAAGGHEQYF.

This chain uses TRBV7-9 with TRBJ2-5, with 7 bases identical to TRBD1. J gave up 2 bases and V 1 base, and 7 bases lay outside the gene matches. This CDR3 comprises 16 residues. Germline CDR1 reads SEHNR; CDR2 reads FQNEAQ (reference sequence). As DNA, the CDR3 is TGTGCCAGCAGCTTAGTATACGGACAGGAACAAGAGACCCAGTACTTC. This translates into CASSLVYGQEQETQYF.

This CDR3 is CASSQPDSNQPQHF. Here the CDR3 DNA reads TGTGCCAGTAGCCAGCCAGATAGCAATCAGCCCCAGCATTTT. This rearrangement joins TRBV19 to TRBJ1-5, with D uncertain. Germline assignment: CDR1 LNHDA and CDR2 SQIVND (reference sequence). Trimming removed 6 bases at V and 0 bases at J, with 9 bases between. This CDR3 has 14 residues.

The J gene is TRBJ2-7, the V gene TRBV7-9; a possible D gene is TRBD1 (5 bases). The CDR3 runs 15 residues. The germline V gene has CDR1 SEHNR and CDR2 FQNEAQ (reference sequence). With 5 bases removed from V and 5 bases from J, the gap between germline ends came to 19 bases. As DNA, the CDR3 is TGTGCCAGCAGCCCCTCGACAGTAAGCAGGGACGAGCAGTACTTC. This codes for CASSPSTVSRDEQYF.

The rearrangement joins TRBV11-2 to TRBJ2-7; 12 nucleotides match TRBD2. Germline V gene lookup returns CDR1 SGHAT and CDR2 FQNNGV. J gave up 3 bases and V 0 bases, and 9 bases lay outside the gene matches. The length of the CDR3 is 18 residues. CDR3 loop: CASSLDGATSGGNYEQYF. The CDR3 DNA reads TGTGCCAGCAGCTTAGACGGTGCGACTAGCGGGGGAAACTACGAGCAGTACTTC.

The V call is TRBV28, the J call TRBJ2-4; D remains unclear. V lost 1 base, J lost 0 bases, and 10 bases lay in between. The CDR3 runs 16 residues. Germline V gene lookup returns CDR1 MDHEN and CDR2 SYDVKM. CDR3 bases: TGTGCCAGCAGTTTATCGTCGGACCTAGCCAAAAACATTCAGTACTTC. This translates into CASSLSSDLAKNIQYF.

V and J are TRBV5-1 and TRBJ2-1; D is ambiguous. Trimming cost V 7 bases and J 3 bases, with 11 bases left between them. Germline CDR1 is SGHRS and CDR2 is YFSETQ. The CDR3 sequence is 13 residues long. CDR3 region: CASVNPIYNEQFF. CDR3 sequence (DNA): TGCGCCAGCGTCAACCCTATCTACAATGAGCAGTTCTTC.

With respect to this clone: This sample also contains other DNA sequences that code for the same CDR3. The chain carries TRBV19 and TRBJ2-7; TRBD1 aligns across 7 bases. CDR1 LNHDA and CDR2 SQIVND come from the germline V gene (reference sequence). V dropped 6 bases and J dropped 4; count of bases not matched to a gene: 6. This CDR3 comprises 13 residues. CDR3 DNA sequence: TGTGCCAGTAGACCGGGACAGACTTACGAGCAGTACTTC. Its protein is CASRPGQTYEQYF.

The chain links TRBV9 to TRBJ2-2, with D maybe TRBD2 (6 bases). CDR1 SGDLS and CDR2 YYNGEE come from the germline V gene. This CDR3 has 15 residues. V lost 4 bases, J lost 6 bases, and 16 bases lay in between. The chain's CDR3 is CASSPPAGGPGELFF. Here the CDR3 DNA reads TGTGCCAGCAGCCCCCCGGCCGGGGGACCCGGGGAGCTGTTTTTT.

The V call is TRBV9, the J call TRBJ1-1, with TRBD1 matching 8 bases. The CDR3 is made up of 16 amino acids. CDR1 is SGDLS, CDR2 YYNGEE, per germline. Germline trimming cut 0 bases from V and 11 bases from J; bases unmatched to any gene: 15. CDR3 region: CASSVEGRAGGASAFF. CDR3 DNA: TGTGCCAGCAGCGTAGAGGGGAGGGCAGGGGGCGCTTCCGCTTTCTTT.

Regarding this clone: Other DNA sequences in this specimen translate into the identical CDR3. The chain joins TRBV4-1 to TRBJ2-1; 7 positions match TRBD1. The CDR3 extends over 15 amino acids. The ends lost 4 bases at V and 2 bases at J; junction bases unmatched: 5. Germline V gives CDR1 MGHRA, CDR2 YSYEKL. The CDR3 loop is CASSPRQGTYNEQFF. The CDR3 DNA sequence: TGCGCCAGCAGCCCCCGACAGGGCACCTACAATGAGCAGTTCTTC.